These 19 T cell receptor beta chains share one sample of origin, sequenced in a study of human T cells and chemical hapten exposure (dated by TCRdb to about 2021). The time point label for this specimen denotes: patch test 1, 2 weeks after DPC sensitization. The sample's treatment or condition label is to be understood as: therapeutic diphenylcyclopropenone sensitization with weekly scalp DPC. The receptor library was made with RACE. Sequencing used a NextSeq 500. The public sequencing data were trimmed at Q25 with fastp and processed into clonotypes with MiXCR by TCRdb, which kept only in-frame beta chains. Here each entry gathers all rows of one CDR3 protein and keeps the most common genes and DNA. For this sample there are some 50,000 distinct CDR3 sequences; over 7.5% appear just once. The ten most abundant clones make up less than 15% of the sample. Sequenced material: whole blood, taken in connection with sensitization to the hapten diphenylcyclopropenone (DPC). These receptors were collected from a woman in her forties with alopecia areata. Some clones in this sample may be carry-over from other donors' samples.

This clonotype was counted at least ten times. The V call is TRBV2, the J call TRBJ2-1, with 8 bases fitting TRBD1. The CDR3 runs 15 residues. V shed 1 base, J shed 8 bases, and the junction held 7 bases outside the gene matches. CDR1 and CDR2 from the germline V gene are SNHLY and FYNNEI. Here the CDR3 DNA reads TGTGCCAGCAGTGAAGAGGACAGGGTTACGTATGAGCAGTTCTTC. Its translation is CASSEEDRVTYEQFF.

Ten or more counts support this clonotype. V and J are TRBV29-1 and TRBJ1-6; TRBD1 might be the D (6 bases). Trimming shortened V by 4 bases and J by 7 bases, and 14 bases separated the two germline ends. The germline V gene encodes CDR1 SQVTM and CDR2 ANQGSEA. This CDR3 is 14 amino acids long. The CDR3 protein is CSVAEGGQNSPLHF. CDR3 bases: TGCAGCGTTGCGGAGGGGGGACAAAATTCACCCCTCCACTTT.

Worth noting for this clonotype: The junction and the germline gene differ at one end; a read error may be behind it. V is TRBV7-9 and J is TRBJ2-5; TRBD1 matches at 8 bases. The CDR3 length is 14 residues. CDR1 is SEHNR and CDR2 is FQNEAQ in the germline V gene (reference sequence). For the CDR3, the DNA is TGTGCCAGCGGTCAGACAGGGGACCAAGACACCCAGTACTTC. It translates to CASGQTGDQDTQYF.

In its sample, this clonotype was seen a few times. V and J are TRBV9 and TRBJ2-1, with D unclear. Germline V gene lookup returns CDR1 SGDLS and CDR2 YYNGEE. This CDR3 is 10 amino acids long. The V gene lost 4 bases and the J gene lost 7 bases, with 3 bases spanning the gap. This chain's CDR3 is CASSTNEQFF. CDR3 in DNA: TGTGCCAGCAGCACAAATGAGCAGTTCTTC.

This clonotype was counted at least ten times. The chain combines TRBV27 with TRBJ2-5; the D is unclear. Trimming stripped 2 bases from V and 4 bases from J, with 11 bases between. Germline lookup yields CDR1 MNHEY and CDR2 SMNVEV (reference sequence). The CDR3 is made up of 14 amino acids. CDR3 nucleotides: TGTGCCAGCAGTTTAGCGGCGACCGGAGAGACCCAGTACTTC. As protein: CASSLAATGETQYF.

This clonotype was picked up a small number of times. This sequence joins TRBV5-1 and TRBJ2-5, with D hard to call. The CDR3 is 14 residues long. The germline V gene encodes CDR1 SGHRS and CDR2 YFSETQ. V lost 1 base to trimming and J lost 1 base, with 8 bases between them. This CDR3 reads CASSLNRVQETQYF. CDR3 nucleotides: TGCGCCAGCAGCTTGAACCGAGTCCAAGAGACCCAGTACTTC. The whole variable domain, filled in from reference TRBV5-1 and TRBJ2-5, reads KAGVTQTPRYLIKTRGQQVTLSCSPISGHRSVSWYQQTPGQGLQFLFEYFSETQRNKGNFPGRFSGRQFSNSRSEMNVSTLELGDSALYLCASSLNRVQETQYFGPGTRLLVL.

This rearrangement joins TRBV7-2 to TRBJ2-5; 8 nucleotides match TRBD2. Per the germline V gene, CDR1 is SGHTA and CDR2 is FQGNSA. This CDR3 contains 15 residues. Losses at the gene ends were 3 bases for V and 3 bases for J; bases not matched to a gene: 6. The CDR3 nucleotides are TGTGCCAGCAGCTTTAGCGGGATAGTTGAAGAGACCCAGTACTTC. Its protein product is CASSFSGIVEETQYF.

This clonotype has a handful of counts. This chain connects TRBV21-1 to TRBJ1-1. TRBV21-1 is an annotated pseudogene. CDR3 size: 16 residues. CDR3 coding DNA: TGTGCCAGCAGCACTCTCCCAGACGTAACGAACACTGAAGCTTTCTTT. Its protein product is CASSTLPDVTNTEAFF.

This chain connects TRBV6-2 or TRBV6-3 to TRBJ2-3; perhaps TRBD2 as D (5 bases). Trimming took 0 bases from V and 2 from J, leaving 6 bases between them. The CDR3 is 14 residues long. Germline V lookup: CDR1 MNHEY, CDR2 SVGEGT. The CDR3 DNA is TGTGCCAGCAGTTACTCGGGAGACACAGATACGCAGTATTTT. Encoded protein: CASSYSGDTDTQYF.

J is TRBJ2-1 and V is TRBV18, with 9 bases matching TRBD1. J gave up 5 bases and V 3 bases, and 2 bases lay outside the gene matches. CDR3 size: 14 residues. The germline V gene encodes CDR1 KGHSH and CDR2 LQKENI. The CDR3 loop is CASSPRDRDNEQFF. Written as DNA, the CDR3 is TGTGCCAGCTCACCCCGGGACAGGGACAATGAGCAGTTCTTC.

The J gene is TRBJ1-2, the V gene TRBV20-1; a weak D match, TRBD1 (5 bases). The CDR3 contains 14 residues. CDR1 is DFQATT and CDR2 is SNEGSKA in the germline V gene (reference sequence). V lost 3 bases and J lost 4, with 15 bases in between. For the CDR3, the DNA is TGCAGTGCTAGTGACGGAGGGGCGATCTATGGCTACACCTTC. Translated: CSASDGGAIYGYTF.

This clonotype was found many times. The J gene is TRBJ1-5, the V gene TRBV20-1, with 9 bases aligning to TRBD1. After removal of 5 bases from V and 7 bases from J, the junction contained 9 bases not matched to a gene. CDR1 DFQATT and CDR2 SNEGSKA come from the germline V gene (reference sequence). The CDR3 has 14 residues. CDR3 DNA sequence: TGCAGTGCTGGTAAGGGGACAGGGCGCCAGCCCCAGCATTTT. The encoded protein is CSAGKGTGRQPQHF.

The chain carries TRBV24-1 and TRBJ2-1, with 10 bases matching TRBD1. With 1 base clipped from V and 9 bases from J, the junction kept 2 bases outside the gene matches. Germline V gives CDR1 KGHDR, CDR2 SFDVKD. The CDR3 sequence is 14 residues long. For the CDR3, the DNA is TGTGCCACCAGTGATTTCCGGGACAGGGGTGAGCAGTTCTTC. Translated, it gives CATSDFRDRGEQFF.

This clonotype was counted at least ten times. The V gene is TRBV11-1, the J gene TRBJ2-2, with 7 bases that match TRBD2. The germline V gene encodes CDR1 SGHAT and CDR2 FQDESV (reference sequence). This CDR3 is built from 15 residues. With 2 bases clipped from V and 3 bases from J, the junction kept 3 bases outside the gene matches. The CDR3 spells CASSLLGGYTGELFF. CDR3 bases: TGTGCCAGCAGCTTATTGGGGGGGTACACCGGGGAGCTGTTTTTT.

This clonotype was counted ten times or more. The chain recombines TRBV12-2 with TRBJ2-7; TRBD1, as called in the table, went unchecked against the DNA. TRBV12-2 counts as a pseudogene. The CDR3 contains 13 residues. The CDR3 is CASRLASDRVNYF. The CDR3 nucleotides read TGTGCAAGTCGCTTAGCTTCGGACAGGGTAAACTACTTC.

The rearrangement uses TRBV5-1 and TRBJ2-6; 8 bases agree with TRBD1. Losses at the gene ends were 4 bases for V and 4 bases for J; bases not matched to a gene: 10. This CDR3 has 17 residues. CDR1 is SGHRS, CDR2 YFSETQ, per germline. The CDR3 region is CASSETTGVPGANVLTF. CDR3 coding DNA: TGCGCCAGCAGCGAAACGACAGGGGTACCCGGGGCCAACGTCCTGACTTTC.

This sequence joins TRBV3-1 and TRBJ1-5; D unclear. With 2 bases removed from V and 5 bases from J, the gap between germline ends came to 10 bases. This CDR3 spans 14 amino acids. Germline V gives CDR1 LGHDT, CDR2 YNNKEL (reference sequence). The CDR3 bases are TGTGCCAGCAGCCAATCACCGGTGCATCAGCCCCAGCATTTT. Protein: CASSQSPVHQPQHF.

In this sample, this clonotype turned up a few times. This chain joins TRBV29-1 and TRBJ2-7, with D perhaps TRBD1 (6 bases). This CDR3 spans 13 amino acids. CDR1 is SQVTM and CDR2 is ANQGSEA in the germline V gene. Trimming cost V 2 bases and J 3 bases, with 11 bases left between them. DNA of the CDR3: TGCAGCGTTGAACCCACAGGGAGCTACGAGCAGTACTTC. Its protein product is CSVEPTGSYEQYF.

This clonotype came up many times. J is TRBJ1-2 and V is TRBV28; D remains ambiguous. This CDR3 contains 14 residues. The germline V and J ends were trimmed by 6 bases and 3 bases, with 14 bases remaining between them. CDR1 and CDR2 from the germline V gene are MDHEN and SYDVKM. The CDR3 protein is CASSLPGVDYGYTF. In nucleotides, the CDR3 is TGTGCCAGCAGCCTTCCGGGTGTGGACTATGGCTACACCTTC.